These 15 T cell receptor beta chains were sequenced from one sample in a study of T cell repertoires in cytomegalovirus infection. TCRdb processed the reads anew with MiXCR; each CDR3 protein has one entry. The sample has approximately 120,000 distinct CDR3 sequences; roughly 32% are singletons. No antigen has been identified for these receptors. The sample was CD8+ T cells from cultured PBMCs, taken from culture after CMV antigen stimulation. These receptors were taken from a human donor in good health (CMV status not recorded). Some clones in this sample may be carry-over from other donors' samples.

Here the CDR3 DNA reads TGCAGTGCCCGGACAGGGGTGAGCGGCTACACCTTC. This codes for CSARTGVSGYTF. The gene calls are TRBV20-1 and TRBJ1-2; 9 bases align to TRBD1. CDR1 and CDR2 (germline): DFQATT, SNEGSKA (reference sequence). The CDR3 totals 12 residues. V shed 6 bases and J 8 bases; nucleotides not matched to a gene: 7.

This chain links TRBV2 with TRBJ2-1; 8 bases line up with TRBD2. After removal of 3 bases from V and 4 bases from J, the junction contained 8 bases not matched to a gene. Germline CDR1 SNHLY, CDR2 FYNNEI. CDR3 length: 16 amino acids. In nucleotides, the CDR3 is TGTGCCAGCAGTGAGGGCGGGGGGTTCTCTTACAATGAGCAGTTCTTC. It encodes CASSEGGGFSYNEQFF.

The V call is TRBV7-9, the J call TRBJ2-7, with 14 nucleotides matching TRBD2. V dropped 5 bases and J dropped 0; count of bases not matched to a gene: 9. Germline V CDR1 and CDR2: SEHNR, FQNEAQ (reference sequence). This CDR3 has 18 amino acids. The chain's CDR3 is CASSGQTSGGEFSYEQYF. In nucleotides, the CDR3 is TGTGCCAGCAGCGGTCAGACTAGCGGGGGGGAATTCTCCTACGAGCAGTACTTC.

This clonotype has only a few counts. The V call is TRBV7-9, the J call TRBJ1-1; D is perhaps TRBD1 (5 bases). Germline V CDR1 and CDR2: SEHNR, FQNEAQ (reference sequence). V shed 4 bases and J shed 2 bases, with 14 bases lying between them. The CDR3 loop spans 15 amino acids. CDR3 nucleotide sequence: TGTGCCAGCAGCTATCCGGACATTCACAACACTGAAGCTTTCTTT. Translated, it gives CASSYPDIHNTEAFF.

This clonotype was seen more than once but under ten times. The gene calls are TRBV15 and TRBJ2-2; the D is unclear. Trimming removed 3 bases at V and 3 bases at J, with 11 bases between. From germline, CDR1 is LNHNV and CDR2 YYDKDF (reference sequence). The CDR3 runs 15 residues. The CDR3 sequence: CATSSNGPYTGELFF. CDR3 sequence (DNA): TGTGCCACCAGCAGTAACGGGCCTTACACCGGGGAGCTGTTTTTT.

This clonotype occurred a few times. V and J are TRBV19 and TRBJ1-5, with TRBD1 matching 10 bases. CDR1 is LNHDA, CDR2 SQIVND, per germline (reference sequence). The CDR3 covers 15 residues. J was trimmed by 4 bases and V by 5 bases; bases with no gene match: 5. Here the CDR3 DNA reads TGTGCCAGTAGTCCCCCGGGACAGGGGAATCAGCCCCAGCATTTT. It translates to CASSPPGQGNQPQHF. The variable domain in full, with the rest retrieved from reference TRBV19 and TRBJ1-5, is DGGITQSPKYLFRKEGQNVTLSCEQNLNHDAMYWYRQDPGQGLRLIYYSQIVNDFQKGDIAEGYSVSREKKESFPLTVTSAQKNPTAFYLCASSPPGQGNQPQHFGDGTRLSIL.

V usage is TRBV29-1 and J usage is TRBJ2-1, with 8 bases lining up with TRBD2. V shed 0 bases and J 7 bases; nucleotides not matched to a gene: 11. Germline lookup yields CDR1 SQVTM and CDR2 ANQGSEA. The CDR3 sequence is 16 residues long. DNA for the CDR3: TGCAGCGTTGAAGATTGGCGGGAGGATGGAATTAATGAGCAGTTCTTC. It codes for CSVEDWREDGINEQFF.

There are a few counts of this clonotype. The genes are TRBV11-2 and TRBJ1-2; 7 nucleotides match TRBD1. CDR1 is SGHAT and CDR2 is FQNNGV in the germline V gene. The CDR3 covers 15 residues. J lost 2 bases, V lost 0 bases, and 3 bases had no gene match. This chain's CDR3 is CASSLEWGQNYGYTF. CDR3 nucleotides: TGTGCCAGCAGCTTAGAGTGGGGACAGAACTATGGCTACACCTTC. The complete variable domain, with remaining parts taken from reference TRBV11-2 and TRBJ1-2, reads EAGVAQSPRYKIIEKRQSVAFWCNPISGHATLYWYQQILGQGPKLLIQFQNNGVVDDSQLPKDRFSAERLKGVDSTLKIQPAKLEDSAVYLCASSLEWGQNYGYTFGSGTRLTVV.

In this sample, this clonotype turned up many times. This chain links TRBV12-3 or TRBV12-4 with TRBJ2-7; D unclear. V was cut by 3 bases and J by 0 bases, with 9 bases left in between. The CDR3 sequence is 14 residues long. The chain's CDR3 is CASSFSTASYEQYF. CDR3 coding DNA: TGTGCCAGCAGTTTTAGCACAGCCTCCTACGAGCAGTACTTC.

The table lists this clonotype with a few counts. J is TRBJ2-1 and V is TRBV7-8; 12 positions agree with TRBD1. CDR3 length equals 18 residues. V gave up 4 bases and J gave up 4 bases; unmatched junction bases: 11. CDR1 SGHVS and CDR2 FQNEAQ come from the germline V gene. As DNA, the CDR3 is TGTGCCAGCAGCTCCCTGGGGTGGGGACAGGGGGCGTACAATGAGCAGTTCTTC. This encodes CASSSLGWGQGAYNEQFF.

This clonotype was seen more than once but under ten times. The genes are TRBV12-3 or TRBV12-4 and TRBJ2-5, with 7 bases identical to TRBD2. The CDR3 is 14 amino acids. V was clipped by 9 bases and J by 4 bases; unmatched bases: 11. CDR3 DNA sequence: TGTGCCAGTTCGTCGAGCGGGGACCCAGAGACCCAGTACTTC. It translates to CASSSSGDPETQYF.

This clonotype was counted between two and nine times. CDR3 sequence reads: CASSYSYMYSGANVLTF. CDR3 DNA: TGTGCCAGCAGTTACTCTTACATGTACTCTGGGGCCAACGTCCTGACTTTC. The rearrangement uses TRBV6-2 or TRBV6-3 and TRBJ2-6; D uncertain. V was cut by 0 bases and J by 0 bases, with 9 bases left in between. This CDR3 is built from 17 residues. From germline, CDR1 is MNHEY and CDR2 SVGEGT.

A few counts support this clonotype. The rearrangement links TRBV27 to TRBJ2-1; TRBD1 is a possible D gene (8 bases). CDR1 and CDR2 (germline): MNHEY, SMNVEV (reference sequence). This CDR3 region has 14 residues. V was shortened by 4 bases and J by 8 bases, with 15 bases between the two germline ends. CDR3 in amino acids: CASSSNRGGDEQFF. In nucleotides, the CDR3 is TGTGCCAGCAGTTCAAACAGGGGGGGCGATGAGCAGTTCTTC.

The chain links TRBV19 to TRBJ2-1; 8 bases line up with TRBD2. V lost 4 bases and J lost 7; bases outside the gene matches: 12. This CDR3 contains 16 residues. Germline V CDR1 and CDR2: LNHDA, SQIVND (reference sequence). CDR3 residues: CASSTPPAGVPNEQFF. Here the CDR3 DNA reads TGTGCCAGTAGTACCCCCCCAGCGGGGGTACCAAATGAGCAGTTCTTC.

This clonotype was counted between two and nine times. The chain recombines TRBV5-6 with TRBJ2-4, with D perhaps TRBD2 (7 bases). Germline values: CDR1 SGHDT, CDR2 YYEEEE. Trimming stripped 4 bases from V and 0 bases from J, with 20 bases between. The CDR3 covers 18 residues. DNA of the CDR3: TGTGCCAGCAGCCGGCGGGGGCAGGGAAGTTTAGCCAAAAACATTCAGTACTTC. Its translation is CASSRRGQGSLAKNIQYF.